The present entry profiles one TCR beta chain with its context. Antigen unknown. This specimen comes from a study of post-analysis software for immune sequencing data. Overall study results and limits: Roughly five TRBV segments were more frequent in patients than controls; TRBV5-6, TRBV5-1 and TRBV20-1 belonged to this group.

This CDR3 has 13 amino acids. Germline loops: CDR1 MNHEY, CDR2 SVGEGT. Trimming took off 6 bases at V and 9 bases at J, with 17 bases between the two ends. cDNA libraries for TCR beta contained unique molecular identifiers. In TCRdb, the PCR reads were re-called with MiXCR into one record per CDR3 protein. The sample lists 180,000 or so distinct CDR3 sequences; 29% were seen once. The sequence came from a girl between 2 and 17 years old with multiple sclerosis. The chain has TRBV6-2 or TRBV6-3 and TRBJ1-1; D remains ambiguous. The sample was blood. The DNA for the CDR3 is TGTGCCAGCAGCCAACGATTGGGGTCACAAGCTTTCTTT. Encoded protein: CASSQRLGSQAFF.